These 25 T cell receptor beta chains came from one sample sequenced in a study of T cells in Graves' hyperthyroidism and ophthalmopathy. Using RNA transcripts as the source, TCR beta CDR3 regions were amplified. First-round RT-PCR of the TCR CDR3 relied on the HTBI primer set. TCRdb re-called the multiplex PCR reads through MiXCR, storing one row per CDR3 protein. The table includes 540,000 or so distinct CDR3 sequences, approximately 14% detected once. The sample was blood. The receptors were sampled from a woman in her twenties or thirties with Graves' hyperthyroidism.

This clonotype has at least ten counts. This rearrangement joins TRBV18 to TRBJ1-1, with TRBD1 identical over 7 bases. Germline CDR1 and CDR2: KGHSH and LQKENI. The CDR3 is made up of 14 amino acids. V shed 5 bases and J 3 bases; nucleotides not matched to a gene: 6. CDR3 amino acids: CASSSEDRDTEAFF. The CDR3 DNA sequence: TGTGCCAGCTCATCGGAAGACAGGGACACTGAAGCTTTCTTT.

This clonotype was seen repeatedly, ten times or more. The rearrangement joins TRBV13 to TRBJ1-1; D possibly corresponds to TRBD1 (6 bases). This CDR3 is 16 amino acids long. Germline CDR1 is PRHDT and CDR2 is FYEKMQ (reference sequence). The V end lost 3 bases, the J end lost 9 bases, and 23 bases lay between the germline ends. The CDR3 DNA is TGTGCCAGCAGCTTTTCCTTTAGTCGAGGACAGAAGAAAGCTTTCTTT. Protein sequence: CASSFSFSRGQKKAFF.

The chain combines TRBV29-1 with TRBJ2-3, with 13 bases matching TRBD2. With V trimmed by 4 bases and J by 5 bases, 3 bases remained unmatched. Looked up from germline, CDR1 is SQVTM and CDR2 is ANQGSEA. This CDR3 contains 14 residues. The CDR3 DNA reads as TGCAGCGTTGTGGGACTAGCGGGGCTAGATACGCAGTATTTT. It specifies CSVVGLAGLDTQYF.

This clonotype was observed many times. This chain connects TRBV5-1 to TRBJ2-7; possible D gene TRBD1, 6 bases. CDR3 size: 12 residues. CDR1 SGHRS and CDR2 YFSETQ come from the germline V gene. V lost 7 bases, J lost 2 bases, and 10 bases lay in between. CDR3 region: CASRDNTYEQYF. Here the CDR3 DNA reads TGCGCCAGCCGGGACAATACCTACGAGCAGTACTTC.

This clonotype was counted many times. V and J are TRBV5-1 and TRBJ1-2; D remains unclear. V lost 3 bases and J 0 bases, leaving 12 bases between the germline ends. Germline lookup yields CDR1 SGHRS and CDR2 YFSETQ. This CDR3 is 15 amino acids long. CDR3 coding DNA: TGCGCCAGCAGCTCCTATAGCAGTTCTAACTATGGCTACACCTTC. This codes for CASSSYSSSNYGYTF.

The rearrangement uses TRBV3-1 and TRBJ2-2, with a tentative D call TRBD2 (5 bases). V lost 3 bases, J lost 5 bases, and 13 bases lay in between. CDR3 length: 15 residues. In germline, CDR1 is LGHDT, CDR2 YNNKEL (reference sequence). Here the CDR3 DNA reads TGTGCCAGCAGCCATCAGGTGGCGGGTACCGGGGAGCTGTTTTTT. Protein product: CASSHQVAGTGELFF.

The V and J genes are TRBV5-7 and TRBJ1-2, with 9 nucleotides matching TRBD1. TRBV5-7 is flagged as an ORF with uncertain function. V trimming: 6 bases; J trimming: 4 bases; junction bases outside the gene matches: 13. The CDR3 spans 16 residues. The CDR3 region has the DNA TGTGCCAGCAACAACCCCCGGGACAGGGCTTCCTATGGCTACACCTTC. This sequence encodes CASNNPRDRASYGYTF.

This sequence joins TRBV27 and TRBJ1-3; D uncertain. Germline CDR1 reads MNHEY; CDR2 reads SMNVEV (reference sequence). Trimming shortened V by 2 bases and J by 0 bases, and 8 bases separated the two germline ends. The CDR3 is 15 amino acids. CDR3 sequence reads: CASSLRAASGNTIYF. CDR3 bases: TGTGCCAGCAGTTTAAGGGCAGCCTCTGGAAACACCATATATTTT.

The chain couples TRBV14 to TRBJ2-7; 9 bases line up with TRBD1. With V trimmed by 2 bases and J by 5 bases, 10 bases remained unmatched. Germline loops: CDR1 SGHDN, CDR2 FVKESK. This CDR3 contains 16 residues. CDR3 in amino acids: CASSQIYRTGVNEQYF. The CDR3 DNA reads TGTGCCAGCAGCCAAATTTATCGGACAGGGGTGAACGAGCAGTACTTC.

This clonotype was recorded at least ten times. The chain employs TRBV3-1 and TRBJ1-4, with D possibly TRBD1 on 6 matching bases. CDR3 length: 14 residues. Germline V lookup: CDR1 LGHDT, CDR2 YNNKEL (reference sequence). Between the trimmed V and J ends, which lost 4 bases and 7 bases, there was a span of 13 bases. The DNA of the CDR3 is TGTGCCAGCAGCCTCGCAGGGGTGGGTGAAAAACTGTTTTTT. Protein sequence: CASSLAGVGEKLFF.

In this sample, this clonotype turned up many times. The chain uses TRBV20-1 and TRBJ1-2; D is uncertain. V lost 1 base, J lost 4 bases, and 7 bases lay in between. CDR3 length: 12 amino acids. The germline V gene has CDR1 DFQATT and CDR2 SNEGSKA (reference sequence). CDR3: CSARVGSYGYTF. The CDR3 nucleotides read TGCAGTGCTAGAGTGGGTAGCTATGGCTACACCTTC.

This clonotype was counted ten times or more. The chain uses TRBV20-1 and TRBJ2-1, with 10 positions matching TRBD2. The V gene end was trimmed by 0 bases and the J gene end by 9 bases; junction bases not matched to a gene: 8. Germline V gives CDR1 DFQATT, CDR2 SNEGSKA (reference sequence). The CDR3 sequence is 15 residues long. Written as DNA, the CDR3 is TGCAGTGCTAGAGATCAGCGGGAGGGCTATCTTGAGCAGTTCTTC. It codes for CSARDQREGYLEQFF.

The genes are TRBV30 and TRBJ1-6; D is ambiguous. The V end was cut by 0 bases, the J end by 7 bases, with 16 bases between. Per the germline V gene, CDR1 is GTSNPN and CDR2 is SVGIG (reference sequence). The CDR3 loop spans 16 amino acids. The CDR3 region is CAWSVSRTTLNSPLHF. The DNA of the CDR3 is TGTGCCTGGAGTGTATCCAGGACCACCTTAAATTCACCCCTCCACTTT.

This clonotype has more than one count but fewer than ten. The rearrangement uses TRBV28 and TRBJ2-1; TRBD2 agrees at 9 bases. CDR1 and CDR2 (germline): MDHEN, SYDVKM. The length of the CDR3 is 19 residues. J was trimmed by 7 bases and V by 5 bases; bases with no gene match: 21. DNA for the CDR3: TGTGCCAGCAGTCGGTCAATGGGTGGGAGCAGCGGGAGGCCTAATGAGCAGTTCTTC. It specifies CASSRSMGGSSGRPNEQFF.

This clonotype was detected only a few times. The chain combines TRBV7-9 with TRBJ2-7; 8 nucleotides align to TRBD2. This CDR3 has 15 residues. With V trimmed by 5 bases and J by 5 bases, 11 bases remained unmatched. The germline V gene has CDR1 SEHNR and CDR2 FQNEAQ (reference sequence). CDR3 DNA: TGTGCCAGCAGCCCCTGGGCGGGAGGCCTCAACGAGCAGTACTTC. As protein: CASSPWAGGLNEQYF. The variable domain in full, completed from reference TRBV7-9 and TRBJ2-7, reads DTGVSQNPRHKITKRGQNVTFRCDPISEHNRLYWYRQTLGQGPEFLTYFQNEAQLEKSRLLSDRFSAERPKGSFSTLEIQRTEQGDSAMYLCASSPWAGGLNEQYFGPGTRLTVT.

This clonotype showed up just a few times. Relative to the germline gene, one junction end is altered; a read error may explain this. This chain joins TRBV7-9 and TRBJ1-2, with TRBD1 as a possible D gene (5 bases). Germline CDR1 and CDR2: SEHNR and FQNEAQ (reference sequence). The CDR3 length is 14 residues. CDR3 amino acids: CANSSAGTLDGYTF. CDR3 nucleotides: TGTGCCAACAGCTCAGCAGGGACTTTGGATGGCTACACCTTC.

This chain uses TRBV2 with TRBJ1-5; TRBD1 matches 7 bases. The CDR3 totals 19 residues. In germline, CDR1 is SNHLY, CDR2 FYNNEI. Trimming removed 1 base from V and 5 bases from J; junction bases left unmatched: 17. CDR3 amino acids: CASSEGPIDRASLHQPQHF. Here the CDR3 DNA reads TGTGCCAGCAGTGAAGGGCCCATCGACAGGGCTTCTCTCCATCAGCCCCAGCATTTT.

In its sample, this clonotype was seen many times. The J gene is TRBJ2-1, the V gene TRBV2; D is undetermined. The CDR3 spans 13 residues. V was trimmed by 4 bases and J by 6 bases, leaving 10 bases between them. Germline CDR1 and CDR2: SNHLY and FYNNEI. The DNA for the CDR3 is TGTGCCAGCAGTGTCGGCGCTCGCAATGAGCAGTTCTTC. Its protein is CASSVGARNEQFF.

This clonotype was detected ten times or more. This chain joins TRBV27 and TRBJ2-1; D is possibly TRBD2 (6 bases). Germline assignment: CDR1 MNHEY and CDR2 SMNVEV (reference sequence). This CDR3 contains 18 residues. Trimming removed 6 bases at V and 6 bases at J, with 27 bases between. CDR3 in DNA: TGTGCCAGCAGCGAGGGTGGGGGGAGTCTTGGAGTGGGCAATGAGCAGTTCTTC. Protein product: CASSEGGGSLGVGNEQFF.

This clonotype came up many times. The V call is TRBV27, the J call TRBJ1-2; D uncertain. Germline assignment: CDR1 MNHEY and CDR2 SMNVEV (reference sequence). The CDR3 is 14 residues long. V was pared by 3 bases and J by 2 bases, with 10 bases between. CDR3 sequence (DNA): TGTGCCAGCAGTTTGTTTGCCGGGAACTATGGCTACACCTTC. This sequence encodes CASSLFAGNYGYTF.

The V call is TRBV18, the J call TRBJ2-5, with TRBD1 matching 7 bases. The CDR3 loop spans 14 amino acids. V gave up 3 bases and J gave up 3 bases; unmatched junction bases: 4. Germline-derived CDR1 and CDR2 are KGHSH and LQKENI. CDR3 in amino acids: CASSPHRGKETQYF. DNA for the CDR3: TGTGCCAGCTCACCTCACAGGGGTAAAGAGACCCAGTACTTC.

The chain has TRBV5-1 and TRBJ1-1, with 8 bases lining up with TRBD1. Trimming removed 7 bases from V and 3 bases from J; junction bases left unmatched: 5. The CDR3 runs to 13 residues. Germline loops: CDR1 SGHRS, CDR2 YFSETQ. This CDR3 is CASLGQGYTEAFF. CDR3 DNA sequence: TGCGCCAGCCTTGGACAGGGATACACTGAAGCTTTCTTT.

This sequence joins TRBV19 and TRBJ1-1, with D possibly matching TRBD1 (5 bases). This CDR3 spans 14 amino acids. CDR1 is LNHDA, CDR2 SQIVND, per germline (reference sequence). Trimming took off 4 bases at V and 4 bases at J, with 13 bases between the two ends. The CDR3 sequence is CASSRDGRSTEAFF. The DNA of the CDR3 is TGTGCCAGTAGTAGGGACGGGAGGAGCACTGAAGCTTTCTTT.

Of note for this clonotype: The junction differs from germline at one of its ends, possibly a read error. The V call is TRBV12-3 or TRBV12-4, the J call TRBJ2-5; 7 bases match TRBD1. CDR3 length: 15 residues. The CDR3 loop is CVSSLRTGPQETQYF. The CDR3 bases are TGTGTCAGCAGTTTACGGACAGGTCCTCAAGAGACCCAGTACTTC.

The table lists this clonotype with many counts. The V gene is TRBV7-2, the J gene TRBJ2-5, with 8 bases identical to TRBD1. Trimming at V came to 3 bases and at J to 5 bases, leaving 5 bases not matched to a gene. Germline assignment: CDR1 SGHTA and CDR2 FQGNSA. The CDR3 is 14 residues long. The CDR3 nucleotides are TGTGCCAGCAGCTTCGACAGGGGAAGCGAGACCCAGTACTTC. As protein: CASSFDRGSETQYF.